This TCR beta chain emerged from a study of cytomegalovirus exposure and HLA in healthy donors. The study ran its PCR with 60 Vbeta and 13 Jbeta primers. Data came from immunoSEQ multiplex PCR; TCRdb stores just in-frame clones and leaves some out. The sample has 30,000 to 45,000 clones, roughly 89% seen once. The CDR3 spans 14 residues. CDR1 and CDR2 from the germline V gene are SGHRS and YFSETQ. The ends lost 0 bases at V and 5 bases at J; junction bases unmatched: 2. V is TRBV5-1 and J is TRBJ2-5; TRBD2 agrees at 9 bases. The origin of this receptor is a woman aged 40-49 years in good health and CMV-seropositive. The sequenced sample was PBMCs. CDR3 in DNA: TGCGCCAGCAGCTTGGATAGCGGGGGCGAGACCCAGTACTTC. Translating gives CASSLDSGGETQYF. Supplemented by reference TRBV5-1 and TRBJ2-5, the full variable domain reads KAGVTQTPRYLIKTRGQQVTLSCSPISGHRSVSWYQQTPGQGLQFLFEYFSETQRNKGNFPGRFSGRQFSNSRSEMNVSTLELGDSALYLCASSLDSGGETQYFGPGTRLLVL.